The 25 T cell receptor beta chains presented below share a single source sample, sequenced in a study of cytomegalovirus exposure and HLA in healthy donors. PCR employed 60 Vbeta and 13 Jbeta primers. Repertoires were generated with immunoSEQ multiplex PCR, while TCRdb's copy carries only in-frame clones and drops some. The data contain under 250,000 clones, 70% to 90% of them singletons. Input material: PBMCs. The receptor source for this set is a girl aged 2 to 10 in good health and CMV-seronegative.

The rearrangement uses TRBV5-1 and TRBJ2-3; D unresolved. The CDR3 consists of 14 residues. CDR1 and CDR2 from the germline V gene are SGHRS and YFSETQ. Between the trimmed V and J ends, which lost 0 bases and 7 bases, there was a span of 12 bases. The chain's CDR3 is CASSLVIAQNTQYF. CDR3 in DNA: TGCGCCAGCAGCTTGGTAATAGCCCAGAATACGCAGTATTTT.

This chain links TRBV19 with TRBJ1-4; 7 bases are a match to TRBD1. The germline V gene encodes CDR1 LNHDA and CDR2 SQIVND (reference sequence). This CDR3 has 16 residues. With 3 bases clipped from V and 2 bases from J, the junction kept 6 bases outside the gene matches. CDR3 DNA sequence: TGTGCCAGTAGTATGACAGGGCCGAGGACTAATGAAAAACTGTTTTTT. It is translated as CASSMTGPRTNEKLFF. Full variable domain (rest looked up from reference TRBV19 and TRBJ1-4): DGGITQSPKYLFRKEGQNVTLSCEQNLNHDAMYWYRQDPGQGLRLIYYSQIVNDFQKGDIAEGYSVSREKKESFPLTVTSAQKNPTAFYLCASSMTGPRTNEKLFFGSGTQLSVL.

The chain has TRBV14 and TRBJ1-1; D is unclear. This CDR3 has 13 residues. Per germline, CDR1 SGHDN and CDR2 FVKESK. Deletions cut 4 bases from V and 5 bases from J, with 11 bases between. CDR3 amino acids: CASSRGYGTEAFF. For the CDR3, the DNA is TGTGCCAGCAGCCGAGGGTACGGGACTGAAGCTTTCTTT.

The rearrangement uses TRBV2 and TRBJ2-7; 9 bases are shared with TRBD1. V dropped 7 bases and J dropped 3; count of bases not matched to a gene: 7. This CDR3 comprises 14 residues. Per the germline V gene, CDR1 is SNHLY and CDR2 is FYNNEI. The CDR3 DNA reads TGTGCCAGCACCTACAGGGGGCTTGACTACGAGCAGTACTTC. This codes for CASTYRGLDYEQYF.

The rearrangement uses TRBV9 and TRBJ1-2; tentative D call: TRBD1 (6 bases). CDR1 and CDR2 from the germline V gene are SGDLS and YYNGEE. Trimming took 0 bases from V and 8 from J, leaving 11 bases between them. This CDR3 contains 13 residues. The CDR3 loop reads CASSVVPRGGYTF. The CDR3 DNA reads TGTGCCAGCAGCGTAGTACCCAGGGGCGGCTACACCTTC.

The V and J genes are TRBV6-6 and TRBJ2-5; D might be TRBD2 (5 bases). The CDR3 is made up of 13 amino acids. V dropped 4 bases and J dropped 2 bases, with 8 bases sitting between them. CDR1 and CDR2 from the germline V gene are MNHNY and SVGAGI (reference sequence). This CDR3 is CASSLGEQETQYF. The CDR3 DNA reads TGTGCCAGCAGTTTGGGAGAGCAAGAGACCCAGTACTTC.

As DNA, the CDR3 is TGTGCCAGCAGCCAAGGCGGGGACAGGGACGAGCAGTACTTC. Its translation: CASSQGGDRDEQYF. The chain employs TRBV4-2 and TRBJ2-7, with 9 bases identical to TRBD1. V lost 1 base to trimming and J lost 5 bases; unmatched junction nucleotides: 3. Germline values: CDR1 LGHNA, CDR2 YNFKEQ. The CDR3 extends over 14 amino acids.

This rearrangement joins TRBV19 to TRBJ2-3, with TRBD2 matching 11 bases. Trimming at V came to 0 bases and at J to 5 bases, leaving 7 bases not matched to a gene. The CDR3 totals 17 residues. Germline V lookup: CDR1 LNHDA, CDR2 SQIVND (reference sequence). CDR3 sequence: CASSIDLLAGGGDTQYF. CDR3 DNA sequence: TGTGCCAGTAGTATAGATCTGCTAGCGGGAGGCGGAGATACGCAGTATTTT.

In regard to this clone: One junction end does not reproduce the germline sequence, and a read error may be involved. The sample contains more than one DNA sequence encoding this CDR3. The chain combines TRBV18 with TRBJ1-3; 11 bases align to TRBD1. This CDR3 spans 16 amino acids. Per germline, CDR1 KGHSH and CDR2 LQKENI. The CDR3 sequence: CASSPGQGAGGNTIYF. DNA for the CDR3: TGTGCCAGTTCACCTGGACAGGGGGCAGGTGGAAACACCATATATTTT.

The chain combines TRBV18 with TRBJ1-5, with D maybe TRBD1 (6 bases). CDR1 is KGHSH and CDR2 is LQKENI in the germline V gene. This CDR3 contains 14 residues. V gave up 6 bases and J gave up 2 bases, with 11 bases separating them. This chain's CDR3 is CASSQGFGNQPQHF. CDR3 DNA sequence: TGTGCCAGCTCGCAGGGGTTTGGCAATCAGCCCCAGCATTTT. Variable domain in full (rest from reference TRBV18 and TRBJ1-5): NAGVMQNPRHLVRRRGQEARLRCSPMKGHSHVYWYRQLPEEGLKFMVYLQKENIIDESGMPKERFSAEFPKEGPSILRIQQVVRGDSAAYFCASSQGFGNQPQHFGDGTRLSIL.

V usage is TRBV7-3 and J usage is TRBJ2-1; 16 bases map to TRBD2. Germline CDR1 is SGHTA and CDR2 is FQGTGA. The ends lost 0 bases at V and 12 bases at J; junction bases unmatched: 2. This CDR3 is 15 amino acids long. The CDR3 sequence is CASSLTGLAGGRQFF. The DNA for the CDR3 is TGTGCCAGCAGCTTAACGGGACTAGCGGGGGGGAGGCAGTTCTTC.

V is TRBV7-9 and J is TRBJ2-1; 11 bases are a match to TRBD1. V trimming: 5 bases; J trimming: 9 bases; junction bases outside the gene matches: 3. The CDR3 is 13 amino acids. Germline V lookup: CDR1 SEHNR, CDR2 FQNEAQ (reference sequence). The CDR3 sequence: CASSVGQGGEQFF. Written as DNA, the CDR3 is TGTGCCAGCAGCGTGGGACAGGGGGGTGAGCAGTTCTTC.

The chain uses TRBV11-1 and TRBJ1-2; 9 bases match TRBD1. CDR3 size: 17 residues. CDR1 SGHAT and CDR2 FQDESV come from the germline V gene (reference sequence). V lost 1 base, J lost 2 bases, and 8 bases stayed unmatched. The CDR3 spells CASSLEAPQGANYGYTF. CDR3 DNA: TGTGCCAGCAGCTTAGAGGCCCCACAGGGGGCGAACTATGGCTACACCTTC. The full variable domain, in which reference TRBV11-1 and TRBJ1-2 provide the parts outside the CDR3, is EAEVAQSPRYKITEKSQAVAFWCDPISGHATLYWYRQILGQGPELLVQFQDESVVDDSQLPKDRFSAERLKGVDSTLKIQPAELGDSAMYLCASSLEAPQGANYGYTFGSGTRLTVV.

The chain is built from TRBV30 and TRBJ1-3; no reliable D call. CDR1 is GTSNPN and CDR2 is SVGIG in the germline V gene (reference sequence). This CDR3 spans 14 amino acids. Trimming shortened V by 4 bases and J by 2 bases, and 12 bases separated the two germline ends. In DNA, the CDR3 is TGTGCCTGGAAGATCGGGATCCCTGGAAACACCATATATTTT. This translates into CAWKIGIPGNTIYF.

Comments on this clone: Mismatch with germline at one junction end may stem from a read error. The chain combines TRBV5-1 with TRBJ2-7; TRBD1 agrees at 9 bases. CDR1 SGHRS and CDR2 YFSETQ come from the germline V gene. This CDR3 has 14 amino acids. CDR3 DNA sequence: TGCGCCAGCAGCTACGGGACAGGGTCCAACGAGCCGTACTTC. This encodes CASSYGTGSNEPYF.

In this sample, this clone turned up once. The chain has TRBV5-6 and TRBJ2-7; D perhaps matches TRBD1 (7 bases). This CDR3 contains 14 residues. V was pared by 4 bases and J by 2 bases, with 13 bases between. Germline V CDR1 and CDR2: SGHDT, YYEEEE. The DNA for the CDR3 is TGTGCCAGCAGCGGAGGGACAGCACCCTACGAGCAGTACTTC. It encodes CASSGGTAPYEQYF.

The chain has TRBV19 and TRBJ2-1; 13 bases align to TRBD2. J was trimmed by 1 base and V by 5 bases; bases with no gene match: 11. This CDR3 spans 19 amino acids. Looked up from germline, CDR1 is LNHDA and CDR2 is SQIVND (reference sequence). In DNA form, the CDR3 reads TGTGCCAGTAGTGCACTAGCGGGGGGGCTCGGGACGTCCTACAATGAGCAGTTCTTC. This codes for CASSALAGGLGTSYNEQFF.

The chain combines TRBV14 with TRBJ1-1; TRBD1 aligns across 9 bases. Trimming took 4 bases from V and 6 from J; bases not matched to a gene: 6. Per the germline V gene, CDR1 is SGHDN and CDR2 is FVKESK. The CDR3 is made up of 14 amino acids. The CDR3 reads CASSRTGDGAEAFF. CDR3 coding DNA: TGTGCCAGCAGCCGGACAGGGGACGGCGCTGAAGCTTTCTTT.

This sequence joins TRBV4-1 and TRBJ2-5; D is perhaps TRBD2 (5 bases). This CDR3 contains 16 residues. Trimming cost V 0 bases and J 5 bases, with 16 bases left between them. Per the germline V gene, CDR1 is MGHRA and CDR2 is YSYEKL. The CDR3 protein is CASSQDGRADGETQYF. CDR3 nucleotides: TGCGCCAGCAGCCAAGACGGTCGAGCGGATGGGGAGACCCAGTACTTC.

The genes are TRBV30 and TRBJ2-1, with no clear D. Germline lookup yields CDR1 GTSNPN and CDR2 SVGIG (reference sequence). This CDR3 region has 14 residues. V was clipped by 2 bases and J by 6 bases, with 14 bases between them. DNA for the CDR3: TGTGCCTGGAGTCCCCTCTCTAGATCCAATGAGCAGTTCTTC. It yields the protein CAWSPLSRSNEQFF.

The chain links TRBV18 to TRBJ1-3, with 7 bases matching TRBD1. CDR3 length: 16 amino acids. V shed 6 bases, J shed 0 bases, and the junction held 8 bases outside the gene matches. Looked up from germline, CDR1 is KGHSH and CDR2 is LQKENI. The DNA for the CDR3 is TGTGCCAGCTCCTCACAGGGGATAGACTCTGGAAACACCATATATTTT. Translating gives CASSSQGIDSGNTIYF.

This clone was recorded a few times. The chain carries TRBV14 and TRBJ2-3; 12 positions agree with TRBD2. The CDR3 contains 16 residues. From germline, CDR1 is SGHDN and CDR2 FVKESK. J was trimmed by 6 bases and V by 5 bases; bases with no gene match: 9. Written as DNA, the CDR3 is TGTGCCAGCAGCGAGTACCTAGCGGGGGGGCCGGATACGCAGTATTTT. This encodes CASSEYLAGGPDTQYF.

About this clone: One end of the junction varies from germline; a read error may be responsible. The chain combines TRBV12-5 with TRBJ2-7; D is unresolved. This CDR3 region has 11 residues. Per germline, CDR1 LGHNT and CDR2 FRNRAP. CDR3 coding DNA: TGTGCTAGTGGTTTTGACACAGCCCTTCACTTC. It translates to CASGFDTALHF.

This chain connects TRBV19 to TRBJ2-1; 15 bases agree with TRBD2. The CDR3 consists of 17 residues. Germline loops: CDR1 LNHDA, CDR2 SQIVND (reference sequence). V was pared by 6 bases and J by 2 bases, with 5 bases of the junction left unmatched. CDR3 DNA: TGTGCCAGTAGAACGGGACTAGCGGGAGGTACCTACAATGAGCAGTTCTTC. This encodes CASRTGLAGGTYNEQFF.

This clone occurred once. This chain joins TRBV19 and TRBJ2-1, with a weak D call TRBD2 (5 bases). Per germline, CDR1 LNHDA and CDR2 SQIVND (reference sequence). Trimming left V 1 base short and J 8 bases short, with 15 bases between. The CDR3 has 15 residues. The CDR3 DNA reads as TGTGCCAGTAGTATAGGGGATGGACCGCGGGATGAGCAGTTCTTC. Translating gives CASSIGDGPRDEQFF.